Following are 21 T cell receptor beta chains from one sample sequenced in a study of T cell responses to AZD1222 COVID-19 vaccine. The method was immunoSEQ multiplex PCR; TCRdb's version includes in-frame clones alone and lacks a portion of them. The repertoire holds around 150,000 clones, with about 95% as singletons. Sample: peripheral blood, taken on day 0 of AZD1222 vaccination. These receptors originate from an adult in good health.

The chain uses TRBV27 and TRBJ2-3; the D gene is possibly TRBD1 (5 bases). CDR3 size: 17 residues. Per the germline V gene, CDR1 is MNHEY and CDR2 is SMNVEV (reference sequence). The V gene lost 5 bases and the J gene lost 9 bases, with 27 bases spanning the gap. The CDR3 loop reads CASSLRQSITQIGTQYF. CDR3 DNA sequence: TGTGCCAGCAGTCTGAGACAGAGTATTACACAGATAGGGACGCAGTATTTT.

This clone turned up a few times. The V call is TRBV3-1 (or the pseudogene TRBV3-2), the J call TRBJ1-4; no reliable D call. The CDR3 covers 17 residues. The V end was cut by 0 bases, the J end by 1 base, with 12 bases between. Looked up from germline, CDR1 is LGHDT and CDR2 is YNNKEL (reference sequence). CDR3 in amino acids: CASSQDLLELTNEKLFF. DNA of the CDR3: TGTGCCAGCAGCCAAGATCTTCTGGAGTTAACTAATGAAAAACTGTTTTTT.

The chain is built from TRBV7-6 and TRBJ2-3; 7 bases match TRBD1. The junction had 7 bases not matched to a gene; V was cut back by 5 bases and J by 2 bases. Germline loops: CDR1 SGHVS, CDR2 FNYEAQ. CDR3 size: 15 residues. CDR3 protein: CASSLGGQPTDTQYF. The CDR3 coding sequence is TGTGCCAGCAGCCTAGGGGGACAGCCCACAGATACGCAGTATTTT.

The rearrangement links TRBV7-9 to TRBJ2-1, with 11 bases identical to TRBD2. The CDR3 is 16 residues long. V lost 4 bases to trimming and J lost 4 bases; unmatched junction nucleotides: 6. The V gene's germline CDR1 is SEHNR and CDR2 FQNEAQ (reference sequence). The CDR3 DNA follows: TGTGCCAGCAGCTCTCCGGGACTAGCGGTGTACAATGAGCAGTTCTTC. It is translated as CASSSPGLAVYNEQFF.

This chain links TRBV19 with TRBJ1-1, with D uncertain. This CDR3 has 12 residues. Per the germline V gene, CDR1 is LNHDA and CDR2 is SQIVND (reference sequence). Trimming left V 6 bases short and J 2 bases short, with 7 bases between. DNA for the CDR3: TGTGCCAGTAGGGGCGGAAACACTGAAGCTTTCTTT. Protein: CASRGGNTEAFF.

The chain has TRBV29-1 and TRBJ1-2; D ambiguous. This CDR3 is built from 12 residues. Germline CDR1 and CDR2: SQVTM and ANQGSEA. V lost 2 bases to trimming and J lost 3 bases, with 7 bases between them. CDR3: CSVESGYYGYTF. For the CDR3, the DNA is TGCAGCGTTGAATCAGGCTACTATGGCTACACCTTC.

The DNA of the CDR3 is TGTGCCAGCACTCCCCAGGGGCCTCGGTATAATTCACCCCTCCACTTT. Translation gives CASTPQGPRYNSPLHF. V gene TRBV6-6 combines with J gene TRBJ1-6, with a possible D match to TRBD1 (6 bases). Trimming cost V 7 bases and J 4 bases, with 17 bases left between them. CDR1 is MNHNY, CDR2 SVGAGI, per germline (reference sequence). CDR3 length: 16 residues.

The V and J genes are TRBV4-2 and TRBJ2-1; the D gene is possibly TRBD2 (6 bases). Germline lookup yields CDR1 LGHNA and CDR2 YNFKEQ. The V end lost 6 bases, the J end lost 9 bases, and 24 bases lay between the germline ends. CDR3 length equals 16 residues. CDR3 nucleotides: TGTGCCAGCAGTACTGAACCGGGAGAACCCTACGGTGAGCAGTTCTTC. It specifies CASSTEPGEPYGEQFF.

This clone was seen a single time. The V gene is TRBV4-3, the J gene TRBJ1-3; D gene uncertain. The CDR3 sequence is 17 residues long. Germline lookup yields CDR1 LGHNA and CDR2 YSLEER. V was cut by 0 bases and J by 0 bases, with 12 bases left in between. CDR3 bases: TGCGCCAGCAGCCAAGATCTCTGGGCAGTCTCTGGAAACACCATATATTTT. Protein sequence: CASSQDLWAVSGNTIYF.

The chain has TRBV7-3 and TRBJ1-2; D perhaps matches TRBD1 (5 bases). CDR3 size: 16 residues. Germline V CDR1 and CDR2: SGHTA, FQGTGA. Trimming took 2 bases from V and 1 from J, leaving 14 bases between them. This CDR3 reads CASSLVGGEVNYGYTF. Here the CDR3 DNA reads TGTGCCAGCAGCTTAGTCGGAGGGGAGGTTAACTATGGCTACACCTTC.

This clone occurred many times. The chain uses TRBV6-2 or TRBV6-3 and TRBJ2-3, with TRBD1 identical over 9 bases. J gave up 4 bases and V 4 bases, and 6 bases lay outside the gene matches. The CDR3 is 15 amino acids. Germline assignment: CDR1 MNHEY and CDR2 SVGEGT. The CDR3 here is CASSSTGTGSDTQYF. The CDR3 DNA reads as TGTGCCAGCAGTTCCACCGGGACAGGGTCAGATACGCAGTATTTT.

The rearrangement links TRBV7-9 to TRBJ2-7; D gene uncertain. The CDR3 runs 14 residues. Trimming shortened V by 1 base and J by 2 bases, and 9 bases separated the two germline ends. Germline V gene lookup returns CDR1 SEHNR and CDR2 FQNEAQ (reference sequence). CDR3 in DNA: TGTGCCAGCAGCTTAGTAAACGGAGCCTACGAGCAGTACGTC. Protein: CASSLVNGAYEQYV.

This chain uses TRBV6-5 with TRBJ2-1, with 9 bases lining up with TRBD2. CDR1 and CDR2 (germline): MNHEY, SVGAGI. J lost 7 bases, V lost 7 bases, and 8 bases had no gene match. The CDR3 sequence is 14 residues long. For the CDR3, the DNA is TGTGCCAGCACCTTCTCTAGCGGGGTAAATGAGCAGTTCTTC. It encodes CASTFSSGVNEQFF.

This chain joins TRBV5-1 and TRBJ2-1; D may correspond to TRBD1 or TRBD2 (6 bases each). The V and J ends lost 0 bases and 6 bases respectively, with 19 bases between them. Germline V gene sequence: CDR1 SGHRS, CDR2 YFSETQ. The CDR3 has 17 residues. CDR3 coding DNA: TGCGCCAGCAGCTTGGCCCCTCACATCGGGGGCCCCAATGAGCAGTTCTTC. This gives the protein CASSLAPHIGGPNEQFF.

The chain couples TRBV6-4 to TRBJ2-7; 8 bases agree with TRBD2. Germline lookup yields CDR1 MRHNA and CDR2 SNTAGT. V lost 10 bases and J lost 3; bases outside the gene matches: 8. The CDR3 covers 13 residues. Here the CDR3 DNA reads TGTGCCAACGCCCATACTAGCGGCTACGAGCAGTACGTC. It is translated as CANAHTSGYEQYV.

The chain links TRBV6-2 or TRBV6-3 to TRBJ2-3; 12 bases map to TRBD2. V dropped 6 bases and J dropped 3; count of bases not matched to a gene: 4. CDR3 size: 15 residues. Germline loops: CDR1 MNHEY, CDR2 SVGEGT. The CDR3 is CASSPGTSGTDTQYF. CDR3 coding DNA: TGTGCCAGCAGCCCCGGGACTAGCGGGACAGATACGCAGTATTTT.

The rearrangement joins TRBV7-2 to TRBJ1-5; possibly TRBD1 for D (6 bases). The ends were cut back, 5 bases at V and 6 bases at J, with 23 bases in the middle. The length of the CDR3 is 17 residues. Germline V CDR1 and CDR2: SGHTA, FQGNSA. The CDR3: CASSPHSGTPRRQPQHF. The CDR3 coding sequence is TGTGCCAGCAGCCCGCACTCCGGGACACCTCGTCGTCAGCCCCAGCATTTT.

This chain links TRBV9 with TRBJ2-1; 9 bases line up with TRBD2. CDR3 length: 15 amino acids. V lost 5 bases to trimming and J lost 5 bases; unmatched junction nucleotides: 8. Germline-derived CDR1 and CDR2 are SGDLS and YYNGEE. In DNA form, the CDR3 reads TGTGCCAGCAGTGGCGGACTAGCGCACGACAATGAGCAGTTCTTC. Encoded protein: CASSGGLAHDNEQFF.

The V call is TRBV28, the J call TRBJ1-2; no definite D call. The CDR3 is 15 amino acids. Trimming took off 6 bases at V and 0 bases at J, with 14 bases between the two ends. Germline CDR1 and CDR2: MDHEN and SYDVKM. The CDR3 region has the DNA TGTGCCAGCAGCAATACCGGCTCTGCTAACTATGGCTACACCTTC. This encodes CASSNTGSANYGYTF.

V and J are TRBV4-1 and TRBJ1-6; tentatively, D is TRBD1 (5 bases). V gave up 1 base and J gave up 0 bases, with 10 bases separating them. The CDR3 extends over 17 amino acids. In germline, CDR1 is MGHRA, CDR2 YSYEKL. CDR3 sequence reads: CASSQAGLSSYNSPLHF. Written as DNA, the CDR3 is TGCGCCAGCAGCCAAGCGGGACTTAGCTCCTATAATTCACCCCTCCACTTT.

This clone was detected only once. This chain connects TRBV18 to TRBJ2-1; D is unresolved. Germline values: CDR1 KGHSH, CDR2 LQKENI. The CDR3 contains 15 residues. V lost 3 bases, J lost 0 bases, and 9 bases lay in between. CDR3 residues: CASSPLLSSYNEQFF. In DNA form, the CDR3 reads TGTGCCAGCTCACCGCTCTTAAGCTCCTACAATGAGCAGTTCTTC.